This T cell receptor (beta chain) is drawn from a study of vaccination and CD4 T cells after COVID-19. Study in general: Everyone enrolled got two doses of BNT162b2 or mRNA-1273 vaccine. The interval from dose two to post-vaccine sampling had a median of 72 days, and it ranged from 14 to 241.

Documented treatment: approximately nine-day PBMC culture with coronavirus spike peptide pools or control peptides (ViraFEST assay). Samples of CD4+ T cells were obtained from the unexposed donor before the COVID-19 pandemic (2011-2018). With the Oncomine TCR Beta short-read assay, DNA from cultured CD4+ T cells was sequenced. TCRdb re-derived calls from the PCR reads in MiXCR, one entry per CDR3 protein. Of about 7,600 distinct CDR3 sequences in the sample, 50% were seen once. As regards this clonotype: Its antigen is not known.

This CDR3 spans 13 amino acids. With 4 bases clipped from V and 9 bases from J, the junction kept 3 bases outside the gene matches. Germline V gene sequence: CDR1 SNHLY, CDR2 FYNNEI. This chain links TRBV2 with TRBJ2-4; 10 nucleotides line up with TRBD2. This sequence was found in a human donor in good health. Sequenced material: CD4+ T cells from blood, cultured in vitro. CDR3 loop: CASSVSGRGIQYF. CDR3 bases: TGTGCCAGCAGTGTGAGCGGGAGGGGCATTCAGTACTTC.